Included here is one T cell receptor beta chain sequence, with context. The data are from a study of blood T cell repertoires in COVID-19. Study summary: Sources were T cells, B-cell-depleted T cells, or PBMCs; the material itself was cDNA or gDNA.

The CDR3 consists of 15 residues. Trimming removed 7 bases at V and 3 bases at J, with 18 bases between. The V gene's germline CDR1 is MDHEN and CDR2 SYDVKM. TCRdb's copy holds only in-frame clones and misses some; the assay was immunoSEQ multiplex PCR. Of about 440,000 clones listed, 90% were seen once; the top ten hold about 0.6%. This chain uses TRBV28 with TRBJ1-2, with D perhaps TRBD1 (5 bases). This clonotype was sampled from a man aged 18 to 30 who had recovered from COVID-19. Sample: PBMCs or T cells enriched from blood (not recorded which). CDR3 in DNA: TGTGCCAGCACCCCAAGTCAGGCGGGGGACTATGGCTACACCTTC. It specifies CASTPSQAGDYGYTF.